This T cell receptor (beta chain) was identified during a study of early T cells in non-severe SARS-CoV-2 infection. This CDR3 is 14 amino acids long. Germline V lookup: CDR1 DFQATT, CDR2 SNEGSKA (reference sequence). V dropped 0 bases and J dropped 0 bases, with 6 bases sitting between them. The protocol attached unique molecular identifiers to individual cDNA molecules. One entry per CDR3 protein results from TCRdb running MiXCR on the 5' RACE reads. Among 35,000 to 40,000 distinct CDR3 sequences, less than 6.5% were seen once, and the ten largest hold about 32%. This clonotype was found many times.

Material: whole blood. This chain links TRBV20-1 with TRBJ2-4; D is unclear. The receptor was isolated from an adult who was a healthcare worker with PCR-confirmed SARS-CoV-2 infection or an uninfected control (not recorded which). CDR3 protein: CSAREGQAKNIQYF. Here the CDR3 DNA reads TGCAGTGCTAGAGAGGGCCAAGCCAAAAACATTCAGTACTTC.